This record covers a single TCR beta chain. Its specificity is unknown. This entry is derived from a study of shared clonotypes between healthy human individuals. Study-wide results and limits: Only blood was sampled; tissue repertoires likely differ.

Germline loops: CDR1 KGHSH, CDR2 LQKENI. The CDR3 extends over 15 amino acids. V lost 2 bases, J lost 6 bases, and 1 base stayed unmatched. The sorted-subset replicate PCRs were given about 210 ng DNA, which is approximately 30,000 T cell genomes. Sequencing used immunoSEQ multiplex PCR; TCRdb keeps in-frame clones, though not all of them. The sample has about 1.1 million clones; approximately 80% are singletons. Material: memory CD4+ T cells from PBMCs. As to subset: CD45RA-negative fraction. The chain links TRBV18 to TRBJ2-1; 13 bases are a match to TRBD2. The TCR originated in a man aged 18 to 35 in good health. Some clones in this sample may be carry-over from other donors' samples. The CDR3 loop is CASSPWTSGSNEQFF. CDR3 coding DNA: TGTGCCAGCTCACCATGGACTAGCGGGAGCAATGAGCAGTTCTTC.